The clone carrying this T cell receptor (beta chain) has just a few counts. Its antigen is unknown. Germline and junction disagree at one end, which may indicate a read error. The sample is drawn from a study of vaccination and CD4 T cells after COVID-19. The wider study: Eight to ten convalescent patients had mild and one had severe PCR-confirmed SARS-CoV-2 disease. Overlapping spike peptides of SARS-CoV-2, HCoV-NL63, HCoV-OC43 and HCoV-229E stimulated the cells.

Germline values: CDR1 SGHVS, CDR2 FNYEAQ. The CDR3 sequence is 14 residues long. An Oncomine TCR Beta short-read assay was used to sequence the DNA from cultured CD4+ T cells. Using its own MiXCR run on the PCR reads, TCRdb lists one record per CDR3 protein. The profile shows tens of thousands of distinct CDR3 sequences, roughly 40% of them singletons. Time point defined: late sampling 161 to 241 days after vaccination in a few convalescent patients. Treatment specified: roughly ten-day PBMC culture with coronavirus spike peptide pools or control peptides (ViraFEST assay). The medium had half its volume replaced with fresh IL-2 medium on days 3 and 7. Study results and limitations: Post-vaccination, and not before, a median approximately 86% of reactive clones appeared in convalescent patients.

This TCR was sampled from a human donor who had recovered from COVID-19. This specimen was CD4+ T cells from blood, cultured in vitro, taken about 7 months after SARS-CoV-2 vaccination. V is TRBV7-6 and J is TRBJ2-7; TRBD2 aligns across 7 bases. CDR3: CASSPERDSYEQYF. The CDR3 DNA follows: TGTGCTAGCAGCCCAGAGCGGGACTCCTACGAGCAGTACTTC.